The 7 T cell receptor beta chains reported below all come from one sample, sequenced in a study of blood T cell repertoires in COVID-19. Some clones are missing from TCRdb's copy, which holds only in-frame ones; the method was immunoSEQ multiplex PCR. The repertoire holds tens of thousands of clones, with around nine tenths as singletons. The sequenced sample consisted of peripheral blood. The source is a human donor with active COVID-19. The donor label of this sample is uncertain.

CDR3: CASSRRDSREADTQYF. CDR3 in DNA: TGTGCCAGCAGTAGGAGGGACTCGAGGGAAGCAGATACGCAGTATTTT. The V and J genes are TRBV28 and TRBJ2-3; maybe TRBD2 (6 bases). This CDR3 has 16 amino acids. Germline V lookup: CDR1 MDHEN, CDR2 SYDVKM. Trimming cost V 5 bases and J 4 bases, with 19 bases left between them.

In nucleotides, the CDR3 is TGTGCCAGCAGCCCCAGACAGGGGGCCCCCTACGAGCAGTACTTC. Its translation is CASSPRQGAPYEQYF. The genes are TRBV3-1 (or the pseudogene TRBV3-2) and TRBJ2-7; TRBD1 matches 10 bases. The length of the CDR3 is 15 residues. The ends lost 4 bases at V and 2 bases at J; junction bases unmatched: 5. CDR1 LGHDT and CDR2 YNNKEL come from the germline V gene (reference sequence).

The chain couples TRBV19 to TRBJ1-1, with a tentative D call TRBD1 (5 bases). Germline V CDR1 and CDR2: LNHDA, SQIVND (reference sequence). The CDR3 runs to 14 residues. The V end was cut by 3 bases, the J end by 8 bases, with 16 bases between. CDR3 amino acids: CASSIVTGSPEAFF. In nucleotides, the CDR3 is TGTGCCAGTAGTATCGTAACAGGAAGCCCCGAAGCTTTCTTT.

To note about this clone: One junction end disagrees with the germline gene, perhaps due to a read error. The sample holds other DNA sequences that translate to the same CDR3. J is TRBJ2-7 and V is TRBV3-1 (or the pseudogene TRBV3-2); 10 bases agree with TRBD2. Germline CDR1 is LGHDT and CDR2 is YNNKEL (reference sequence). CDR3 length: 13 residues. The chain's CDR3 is CASKLAGTYEQYF. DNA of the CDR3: TGTGCCAGCAAACTAGCGGGGACCTACGAACAGTACTTC.

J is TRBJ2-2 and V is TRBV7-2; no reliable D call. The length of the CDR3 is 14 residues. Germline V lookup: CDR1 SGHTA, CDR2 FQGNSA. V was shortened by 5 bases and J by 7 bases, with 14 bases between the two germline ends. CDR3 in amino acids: CASSRPPLSGELFF. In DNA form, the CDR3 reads TGTGCCAGCAGCCGCCCTCCCCTGAGCGGGGAGCTGTTTTTT.

This CDR3 is CASSQDAGANTGELFF. DNA of the CDR3: TGCGCCAGCAGCCAAGATGCCGGGGCGAACACCGGGGAGCTGTTTTTT. This chain connects TRBV4-3 to TRBJ2-2; D is possibly TRBD2 (5 bases). Per germline, CDR1 LGHNA and CDR2 YSLEER. The V end lost 0 bases, the J end lost 0 bases, and 8 bases lay between the germline ends. The CDR3 is made up of 16 amino acids.

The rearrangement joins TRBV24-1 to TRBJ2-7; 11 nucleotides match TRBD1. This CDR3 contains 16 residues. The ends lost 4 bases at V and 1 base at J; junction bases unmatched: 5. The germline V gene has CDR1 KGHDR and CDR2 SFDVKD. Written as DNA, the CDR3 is TGTGCCACCAGTGAGGCCGGGACAGGGGGATCCTACGAGCAGTACTTC. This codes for CATSEAGTGGSYEQYF.